Detailed here is one T cell receptor beta chain. The method was immunoSEQ multiplex PCR; TCRdb's version includes in-frame clones alone and lacks a portion of them. The data contain tens of thousands of clones, roughly four fifths of them singletons. This record belongs to a study of blood T cell repertoires in COVID-19. The wider study: Nucleic acid was either cDNA or gDNA, and it came from T cells, B-cell-depleted T cells, or PBMCs.

The Seattle site enrolled patients during active infection and followed them longitudinally. V shed 4 bases and J shed 5 bases, with 12 bases lying between them. The CDR3 covers 13 residues. Germline CDR1 is SGHDT and CDR2 is YYEEEE. The sequence derives from a woman in her 70s with COVID-19, enrolled during active disease. The specimen sequenced was peripheral blood. The J gene is TRBJ1-2, the V gene TRBV5-6; D might be TRBD1 (5 bases). CDR3: CASSTIKGYGYTF. The CDR3 DNA is TGTGCCAGCAGCACGATCAAGGGGTATGGCTACACCTTC.